Below are 8 T cell receptor beta chains sequenced from a single sample in a study of blood T cells in healthy people across ages. It was with a sample-barcoded 5' primer and a J-beta primer mix that a second PCR of about 6 to 12 cycles was run. TCRdb fed the 5' RACE reads into MiXCR, producing one record per CDR3 protein. The table records around 990,000 distinct CDR3 sequences, 25% of them present only once. These same records also appear under a second study, on T cells of mothers and their children.

The sequenced sample was blood. These receptors came from a girl aged 2 to 9 in good health.

The table lists this clonotype with many counts. This chain joins TRBV29-1 and TRBJ2-1; a weak D match, TRBD1 (5 bases). The ends were cut back, 0 bases at V and 0 bases at J, with 12 bases in the middle. CDR3 length: 16 amino acids. CDR1 is SQVTM, CDR2 ANQGSEA, per germline. CDR3 sequence: CSVEDPGRSSYNEQFF. The CDR3 DNA is TGCAGCGTTGAAGATCCAGGGCGGAGCTCCTACAATGAGCAGTTCTTC.

This chain links TRBV10-3 with TRBJ2-1; no clear D. V shed 0 bases and J shed 4 bases, with 7 bases lying between them. Germline-derived CDR1 and CDR2 are ENHRY and SYGVKD. The CDR3 sequence is 14 residues long. For the CDR3, the DNA is TGTGCCATCAGTGAGTCGAACGTGTACAATGAGCAGTTCTTC. Translation gives CAISESNVYNEQFF.

The sample holds a few counts of this clonotype. The rearrangement uses TRBV27 and TRBJ2-3; D not certain. Trimming left V 5 bases short and J 6 bases short, with 12 bases between. Germline V gene lookup returns CDR1 MNHEY and CDR2 SMNVEV (reference sequence). This CDR3 is built from 13 residues. The chain's CDR3 is CASSRMMMDTQYF. CDR3 DNA: TGTGCCAGCAGTCGCATGATGATGGATACGCAGTATTTT.

V usage is TRBV21-1 and J usage is TRBJ2-3; the table's D call TRBD1 went unverified against the DNA. TRBV21-1 has pseudogene status. CDR3 length: 13 amino acids. The chain's CDR3 is CATVKIFRGTQYF. Written as DNA, the CDR3 is TGTGCCACCGTCAAAATTTTTAGGGGTACGCAGTATTTT.

CDR3 nucleotides: TGTGCCAGCACCCAGGGGGCCGAGACCCAGTACTTC. Its protein product is CASTQGAETQYF. This chain links TRBV7-9 with TRBJ2-5, with 8 positions matching TRBD1. The germline CDR1 and CDR2 sequences are SEHNR and FQNEAQ (reference sequence). V was pared by 7 bases and J by 5 bases, with 3 bases of the junction left unmatched. This CDR3 region has 12 residues.

This clonotype has ten or more counts. The chain recombines TRBV9 with TRBJ2-1, with 12 bases matching TRBD2. The CDR3 totals 15 residues. The ends lost 3 bases at V and 6 bases at J; junction bases unmatched: 4. Looked up from germline, CDR1 is SGDLS and CDR2 is YYNGEE. The CDR3 DNA is TGTGCCAGCAGCGACGGGACTAGCGGGCCCAATGAGCAGTTCTTC. Protein: CASSDGTSGPNEQFF. The entire variable domain, with the rest obtained from reference TRBV9 and TRBJ2-1, is as follows: DSGVTQTPKHLITATGQRVTLRCSPRSGDLSVYWYQQSLDQGLQFLIQYYNGEERAKGNILERFSAQQFPDLHSELNLSSLELGDSALYFCASSDGTSGPNEQFFGPGTRLTVL.

The rearrangement joins TRBV7-9 to TRBJ1-1, with a possible D match to TRBD1 (5 bases). Germline-derived CDR1 and CDR2 are SEHNR and FQNEAQ (reference sequence). The CDR3 totals 16 residues. Trimming shortened V by 1 base and J by 1 base, and 13 bases separated the two germline ends. CDR3 DNA sequence: TGTGCCAGCAGCTTAGGTGCTGGGGGTCAGAACACTGAAGCTTTCTTT. Translation: CASSLGAGGQNTEAFF.

V and J are TRBV12-3 or TRBV12-4 and TRBJ2-1; no clear D. TRBJ2-5 matches the DNA end more closely, so the J call is doubtful. The CDR3 runs 13 residues. CDR3 amino acids: CASSRSRAVTQYF. CDR3 sequence (DNA): TGTGCCAGCAGCAGGTCTAGGGCGGTGACCCAGTACTTC.